A selection of T cell receptor beta chains follows, all from one sample in a study of T cells in Graves' hyperthyroidism and ophthalmopathy. One entry per CDR3 protein, called by TCRdb with MiXCR from the multiplex PCR reads. This sample has about 360,000 distinct CDR3 sequences, with about 20% found just once. The sample taken for sequencing was blood. The receptor set was obtained from a woman between 18 and 29 years old with Graves' hyperthyroidism. Both conserved end residues are part of each CDR3. The D gene is left open where the match is weak. Clone sizes are given selectively: once, few, many, or a class where the clone is expanded.

clone size: many
V gene: TRBV9
D gene: .
J gene: TRBJ2-5
CDR3 protein: CASSAERYQETQYF
CDR3 DNA: TGTGCCAGCAGCGCCGAGCGGTATCAAGAGACCCAGTACTTC

clone size: many
V gene: TRBV2
D gene: TRBD1
J gene: TRBJ2-5
CDR3 protein: CASRTRTGGLETQYF
CDR3 DNA: TGTGCCAGCAGGACTAGGACAGGGGGCCTGGAGACCCAGTACTTC

clone size: many
V gene: TRBV20-1
D gene: TRBD1
J gene: TRBJ2-5
CDR3 protein: CSARSWDRGGETQYF
CDR3 DNA: TGCAGTGCTAGGTCGTGGGACAGGGGGGGAGAGACCCAGTACTTC

clone size: .
V gene: TRBV15
D gene: .
J gene: TRBJ1-1
CDR3 protein: CATSRRTVNTEAFF
CDR3 DNA: TGTGCCACCAGCCGCCGGACGGTGAACACTGAAGCTTTCTTT

clone size: few
V gene: TRBV6-1
D gene: TRBD1
J gene: TRBJ2-7
CDR3 protein: CASLLRTGGFYEQYF
CDR3 DNA: TGTGCCAGCCTCCTCCGGACAGGGGGCTTCTACGAGCAGTACTTC

clone size: many
V gene: TRBV20-1
D gene: .
J gene: TRBJ1-3
CDR3 protein: CSARDWGRGGNTIYF
CDR3 DNA: TGCAGTGCTAGAGATTGGGGGAGGGGAGGAAACACCATATATTTT

clone size: many
V gene: TRBV6-1
D gene: .
J gene: TRBJ1-2
CDR3 protein: CASSEAFGGRPYTF
CDR3 DNA: TGTGCCAGCAGTGAAGCGTTCGGGGGTAGGCCTTACACCTTC

clone size: few
V gene: TRBV7-2
D gene: .
J gene: TRBJ1-6
CDR3 protein: CASSLVNSPLHF
CDR3 DNA: TGTGCCAGCAGCTTAGTTAATTCACCCCTCCACTTT

clone size: many
V gene: TRBV6-5
D gene: .
J gene: TRBJ2-5
CDR3 protein: CAGRGPQETQYF
CDR3 DNA: TGTGCCGGGAGGGGGCCTCAAGAGACCCAGTACTTC

clone size: many
V gene: TRBV6-1
D gene: .
J gene: TRBJ1-1
CDR3 protein: CASIQSSGMEAFF
CDR3 DNA: TGTGCCAGCATCCAAAGTTCGGGGATGGAAGCTTTCTTT

clone size: many
V gene: TRBV30
D gene: .
J gene: TRBJ1-1
CDR3 protein: CAGSTGLNTEAFF
CDR3 DNA: TGTGCCGGAAGCACTGGTTTGAACACTGAAGCTTTCTTT

clone size: many
V gene: TRBV4-1
D gene: TRBD1
J gene: TRBJ1-2
CDR3 protein: CASSQPGQGNGYTF
CDR3 DNA: TGCGCCAGCAGCCAACCCGGACAGGGGAATGGCTACACCTTC

clone size: many
V gene: TRBV11-2
D gene: TRBD2
J gene: TRBJ2-7
CDR3 protein: CASSSGGSYEQYF
CDR3 DNA: TGTGCCAGTAGTAGCGGGGGGAGCTACGAGCAGTACTTC

clone size: few
V gene: TRBV19
D gene: TRBD1
J gene: TRBJ2-4
CDR3 protein: CASSIGKGAINIQYF
CDR3 DNA: TGTGCCAGTAGTATAGGAAAGGGGGCCATAAACATTCAGTACTTC

clone size: many
V gene: TRBV6-1
D gene: TRBD1
J gene: TRBJ1-1
CDR3 protein: CASSRGRVGTEAFF
CDR3 DNA: TGTGCCAGCAGCAGGGGGCGCGTGGGCACTGAAGCTTTCTTT

clone size: .
V gene: TRBV7-2
D gene: TRBD1
J gene: TRBJ2-7
CDR3 protein: CASSSSTGGFGEQYF
CDR3 DNA: TGTGCCAGCAGCTCGTCAACAGGGGGCTTTGGCGAGCAGTACTTC

clone size: many
V gene: TRBV12-3/TRBV12-4
D gene: .
J gene: TRBJ2-7
CDR3 protein: CASSLWGVPYEQYF
CDR3 DNA: TGTGCCAGCAGTTTATGGGGGGTCCCCTACGAGCAGTACTTC

clone size: once
V gene: TRBV12-5
D gene: .
J gene: TRBJ1-5
CDR3 protein: CASGLVLGQINQPQHF
CDR3 DNA: TGTGCTAGTGGTTTGGTACTAGGGCAGATCAATCAGCCCCAGCATTTT

clone size: many
V gene: TRBV15
D gene: .
J gene: TRBJ2-5
CDR3 protein: CATSKGGGQETQYF
CDR3 DNA: TGTGCCACCAGCAAGGGAGGGGGTCAAGAGACCCAGTACTTC

clone size: many
V gene: TRBV6-1
D gene: .
J gene: TRBJ2-5
CDR3 protein: CASSRGTDQETQYF
CDR3 DNA: TGTGCCAGCAGTCGCGGGACAGACCAAGAGACCCAGTACTTC

clone size: many
V gene: TRBV29-1
D gene: .
J gene: TRBJ1-2
CDR3 protein: CSVEEFDRNYGYTF
CDR3 DNA: TGCAGCGTTGAGGAATTTGACAGAAACTATGGCTACACCTTC

clone size: many
V gene: TRBV12-3/TRBV12-4
D gene: .
J gene: TRBJ2-2
CDR3 protein: CASRSKRGRGETGELFF
CDR3 DNA: TGTGCCAGCAGAAGCAAGAGGGGCAGGGGAGAGACCGGGGAGCTGTTTTTT

clone size: many
V gene: TRBV6-1
D gene: .
J gene: TRBJ2-5
CDR3 protein: CASSSGNQETQYF
CDR3 DNA: TGTGCCAGCAGCTCCGGGAACCAAGAGACCCAGTACTTC

clone size: many
V gene: TRBV11-3
D gene: .
J gene: TRBJ2-2
CDR3 protein: CASSFEQDTGELFF
CDR3 DNA: TGTGCCAGCAGCTTCGAACAAGACACCGGGGAGCTGTTTTTT

clone size: .
V gene: TRBV7-3
D gene: .
J gene: TRBJ1-5
CDR3 protein: CASSPSQPQHF
CDR3 DNA: TGTGCCAGCAGCCCCTCCCAGCCCCAGCATTTT

clone size: many
V gene: TRBV27
D gene: .
J gene: TRBJ2-5
CDR3 protein: CASSLGGRLQETQYF
CDR3 DNA: TGTGCCAGCAGTTTAGGAGGGAGACTACAAGAGACCCAGTACTTC

clone size: .
V gene: TRBV27
D gene: TRBD1
J gene: TRBJ2-7
CDR3 protein: CASRRGTGSGEQYF
CDR3 DNA: TGTGCCAGCAGGCGTGGGACAGGGTCTGGCGAGCAGTACTTC